The 10 T cell receptor beta chains in this list originate from one sample, sequenced in a study of radiotherapy plus CTLA-4 blockade in lung cancer. The table came from immunoSEQ multiplex PCR; TCRdb's copy has only in-frame clones and leaves some out. The sample has just under 60,000 clones, 70% to 80% seen once. Sequences were derived from peripheral blood, sampled from a patient treated with radiotherapy plus ipilimumab. All receptors come from a human donor with non-small cell lung cancer whose response to radiotherapy plus ipilimumab could not be evaluated.

The chain links TRBV19 to TRBJ2-1, with 16 bases aligning to TRBD2. J was trimmed by 7 bases and V by 5 bases; bases with no gene match: 17. The CDR3 spans 20 residues. The germline V gene encodes CDR1 LNHDA and CDR2 SQIVND (reference sequence). The CDR3 spells CASSPNPGLAGGPIGNEQFF. CDR3 nucleotides: TGTGCCAGTAGTCCTAACCCGGGACTAGCGGGAGGGCCTATTGGGAATGAGCAGTTCTTC.

V and J are TRBV4-3 and TRBJ1-3; 8 nucleotides align to TRBD1. Trimming removed 3 bases from V and 9 bases from J; junction bases left unmatched: 10. This CDR3 has 15 amino acids. Germline CDR1 is LGHNA and CDR2 is YSLEER. The CDR3, as DNA: TGCGCCAGCAGCCACGCGGACAGGGTGGCCGGCACCATATATTTT. Residues: CASSHADRVAGTIYF.

This clone has a handful of counts. The rearrangement joins TRBV29-1 to TRBJ2-7; possibly TRBD2 for D (5 bases). Trimming shortened V by 2 bases and J by 2 bases, and 13 bases separated the two germline ends. The germline CDR1 and CDR2 sequences are SQVTM and ANQGSEA. This CDR3 contains 14 residues. This CDR3 is CSVELPRGTYEQYF. CDR3 nucleotide sequence: TGCAGCGTTGAACTCCCTAGAGGGACCTACGAGCAGTACTTC.

Worth noting for this clone: Its ends do not fully match the called genes, so a read error is possible. The rearrangement uses TRBV4-1 and TRBJ2-7; TRBD2 is a possible D gene (7 bases). Germline values: CDR1 MGHRA, CDR2 YSYEKL. This CDR3 contains 12 residues. As DNA, the CDR3 is TGTGCCAGCAGCCAAGGGGGGGACGAGCAGTACTTC. Protein sequence: CASSQGGDEQYF.

This clone appeared a few times. The chain combines TRBV6-1 with TRBJ2-7, with a tentative D call TRBD1 (6 bases). The CDR3 sequence is 14 residues long. CDR1 is MNHNS, CDR2 SASEGT, per germline. V was trimmed by 8 bases and J by 3 bases, leaving 17 bases between them. This chain's CDR3 is CASSPGTFLYEQYF. Here the CDR3 DNA reads TGTGCCAGCTCCCCCGGGACATTCCTCTACGAGCAGTACTTC.

The chain uses TRBV4-3 and TRBJ2-7; 7 positions agree with TRBD1. The V gene end was trimmed by 0 bases and the J gene end by 1 base; junction bases not matched to a gene: 6. Germline assignment: CDR1 LGHNA and CDR2 YSLEER. This CDR3 comprises 16 residues. The CDR3 loop is CASSQDYRRGSYEQYF. The DNA of the CDR3 is TGCGCCAGCAGCCAAGATTACCGCAGGGGGTCCTACGAGCAGTACTTC.

The chain carries TRBV7-3 and TRBJ1-1; no definite D call. Trimming took 5 bases from V and 0 from J, leaving 10 bases between them. Germline V gives CDR1 SGHTA, CDR2 FQGTGA. The CDR3 is 14 residues long. CDR3 in amino acids: CASSTGNMNTEAFF. The CDR3 DNA sequence: TGTGCCAGCAGCACGGGAAACATGAACACTGAAGCTTTCTTT.

This sequence joins TRBV10-1 and TRBJ2-7, with a tentative D call TRBD1 (5 bases). Trimming removed 0 bases from V and 2 bases from J, with 11 bases in between. Germline V gives CDR1 WNHNN, CDR2 SYGVQD (reference sequence). There are 15 residues in the CDR3. CDR3 nucleotide sequence: TGCGCCAGCAGTGAGTCTTGGACACCTCCCTACGAGCAGTACTTC. Its protein product is CASSESWTPPYEQYF.

This clone was observed a single time. Distinct nucleotide sequences in the sample also encode this CDR3. The rearrangement joins TRBV27 to TRBJ2-1; possibly TRBD2 for D (6 bases). The CDR3 is 12 residues long. Looked up from germline, CDR1 is MNHEY and CDR2 is SMNVEV (reference sequence). Trimming left V 4 bases short and J 9 bases short, with 10 bases between. CDR3 protein: CASSWVGGEQFF. In nucleotides, the CDR3 is TGTGCCAGCAGTTGGGTCGGGGGTGAGCAGTTCTTC.

The V call is TRBV6-5, the J call TRBJ1-4; 7 nucleotides match TRBD1. This CDR3 region has 16 residues. With V trimmed by 2 bases and J by 8 bases, 11 bases remained unmatched. Germline V gives CDR1 MNHEY, CDR2 SVGAGI. DNA for the CDR3: TGTGCCAGCAGTTACCGAGAAGATAACAGGGGCGAAAAACTGTTTTTT. This encodes CASSYREDNRGEKLFF.